The entry below describes one TCR beta chain. The data belong to a study of blood T cell repertoires in COVID-19. Study-level background: COVID-19 samples collected from the United States, Italy and Spain covered acute and convalescent phases. Sample material is recorded as cDNA or gDNA derived from T cells, B-cell-depleted T cells, or PBMCs.

In the study's own analysis: Reference gene primer amplification in the assay estimated nucleated cell counts. TCRdb's copy holds only in-frame clones and misses some; the assay was immunoSEQ multiplex PCR. For V, J and clone size, that table is used; D and trimming come from the DNA. The sample shows some 150,000 clones, about four fifths of them seen only once. Trimming pared 7 bases from V and 4 bases from J, leaving 13 bases between. The CDR3 consists of 13 residues. Germline CDR1 LNHDA, CDR2 SQIVND (reference sequence). Sequencing used peripheral blood. The sequence was collected from a human donor in a cohort sampled during active COVID-19. The gene calls are TRBV19 and TRBJ1-2, with D maybe TRBD1 (6 bases). This CDR3 reads CASTATGTYGYTF. The DNA for the CDR3 is TGTGCCAGTACCGCTACAGGGACCTATGGCTACACCTTC. Full variable domain (missing parts from reference TRBV19 and TRBJ1-2): DGGITQSPKYLFRKEGQNVTLSCEQNLNHDAMYWYRQDPGQGLRLIYYSQIVNDFQKGDIAEGYSVSREKKESFPLTVTSAQKNPTAFYLCASTATGTYGYTFGSGTRLTVV.